This TCR beta chain stems from a study of blood T cell repertoires in COVID-19. Study information: Nucleic acid was either cDNA or gDNA, and it came from T cells, B-cell-depleted T cells, or PBMCs.

V lost 2 bases and J lost 6; bases outside the gene matches: 7. The V gene's germline CDR1 is MNHEY and CDR2 SMNVEV (reference sequence). This CDR3 is built from 14 residues. Generated by immunoSEQ multiplex PCR, the TCRdb table keeps only in-frame clones and is missing some. The table lists around 55,000 clones, 85% of them singletons, with roughly 13% in the top ten. This clone was counted once. The rearrangement links TRBV27 to TRBJ2-7; 7 bases line up with TRBD1. This receptor was taken from a human donor in a cohort sampled during active COVID-19. Sequencing was done on a sample of peripheral blood. CDR3 in amino acids: CASSLKDGTVEQYF. The DNA of the CDR3 is TGTGCCAGCAGTTTAAAGGATGGGACAGTCGAGCAGTACTTC.